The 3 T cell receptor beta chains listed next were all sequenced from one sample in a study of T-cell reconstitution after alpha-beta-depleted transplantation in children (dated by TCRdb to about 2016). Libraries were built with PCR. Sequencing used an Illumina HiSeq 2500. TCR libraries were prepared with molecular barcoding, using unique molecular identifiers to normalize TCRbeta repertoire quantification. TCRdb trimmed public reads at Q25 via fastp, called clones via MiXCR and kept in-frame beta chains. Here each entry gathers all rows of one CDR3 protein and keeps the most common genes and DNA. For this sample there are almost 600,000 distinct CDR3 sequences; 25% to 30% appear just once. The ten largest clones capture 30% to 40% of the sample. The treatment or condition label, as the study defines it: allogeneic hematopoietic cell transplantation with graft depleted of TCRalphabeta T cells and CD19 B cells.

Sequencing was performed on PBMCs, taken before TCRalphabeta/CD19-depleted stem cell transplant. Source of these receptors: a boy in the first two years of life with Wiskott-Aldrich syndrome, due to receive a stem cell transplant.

CDR3 protein: CAISGASGNTEAFF. CDR3 bases: TGTGCCATCAGTGGAGCGAGTGGGAACACTGAAGCTTTCTTT. The V gene is TRBV10-3, the J gene TRBJ1-1, with no clear D. Germline CDR1 and CDR2: ENHRY and SYGVKD. CDR3 size: 14 residues. Trimming shortened V by 4 bases and J by 1 base, and 10 bases separated the two germline ends.

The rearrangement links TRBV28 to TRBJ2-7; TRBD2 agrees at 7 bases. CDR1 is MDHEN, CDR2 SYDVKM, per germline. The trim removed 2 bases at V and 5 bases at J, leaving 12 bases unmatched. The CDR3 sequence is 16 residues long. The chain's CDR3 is CASSLPSMGGVNEQYF. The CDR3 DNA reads TGTGCCAGCAGTTTACCCAGTATGGGGGGGGTGAACGAGCAGTACTTC.

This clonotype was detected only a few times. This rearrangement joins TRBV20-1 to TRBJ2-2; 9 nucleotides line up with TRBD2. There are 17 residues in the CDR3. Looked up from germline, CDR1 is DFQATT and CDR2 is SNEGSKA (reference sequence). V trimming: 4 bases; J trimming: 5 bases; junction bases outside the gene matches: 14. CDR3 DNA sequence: TGCAGTGCTAAACGCGTCGTCGTAGCGGGAGTAACCGGGGAGCTGTTTTTT. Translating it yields CSAKRVVVAGVTGELFF.